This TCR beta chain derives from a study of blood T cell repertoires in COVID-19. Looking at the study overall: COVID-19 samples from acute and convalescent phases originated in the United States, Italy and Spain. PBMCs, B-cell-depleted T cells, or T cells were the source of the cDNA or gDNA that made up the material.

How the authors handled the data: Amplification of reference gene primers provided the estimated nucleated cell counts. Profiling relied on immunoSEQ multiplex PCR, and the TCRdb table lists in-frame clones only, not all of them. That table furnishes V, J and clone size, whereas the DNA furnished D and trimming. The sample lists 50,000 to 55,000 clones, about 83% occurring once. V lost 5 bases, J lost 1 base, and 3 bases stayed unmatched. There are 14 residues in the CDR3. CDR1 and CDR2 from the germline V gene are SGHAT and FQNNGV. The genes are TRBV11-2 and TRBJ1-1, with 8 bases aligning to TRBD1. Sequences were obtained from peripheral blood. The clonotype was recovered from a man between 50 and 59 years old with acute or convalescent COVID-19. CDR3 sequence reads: CASSPGTGNTEAFF. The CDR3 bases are TGTGCCAGCAGCCCCGGGACAGGGAACACTGAAGCTTTCTTT.